This note documents a single TCR beta chain sequence. Antigen: not known. The authors reverse transcribed about 0.45 to 1 ug RNA with random hexamers. Via MiXCR, TCRdb re-called the immunoSEQ multiplex PCR reads, giving one row per CDR3 protein. The sample holds approximately 300,000 distinct CDR3 sequences, 89% seen once. CDR3 size: 16 residues. V was pared by 0 bases and J by 4 bases, with 16 bases between. Germline CDR1 and CDR2: LGHNA and YSLEER. TCR beta from blood CD8+ and CD4+ T cells was sequenced. The patients serving as multiple sclerosis controls were treatment-naive. They had stable or active relapsing-remitting disease and fulfilled revised McDonald criteria. It was negative isolation that provided the CD8+ and CD4+ T cells, whereas TEMRA cells were enriched by FACS. The data were taken from a study of CD8 T cells in Susac syndrome. Notes on the study in general: The authors acknowledged that the study's TCR sequencing and HLA analysis involved relatively few individuals.

The sample was CD8+ T cells from PBMCs. This chain joins TRBV4-3 and TRBJ2-7; tentatively, D is TRBD1 (6 bases). This sequence originates from a human donor with multiple sclerosis. The CDR3 loop is CASSQDRTGIIYEQYF. The CDR3 DNA reads as TGCGCCAGCAGCCAAGATCGTACAGGGATTATTTACGAGCAGTACTTC.